The rows below give T cell receptor beta chains drawn from one sample of a study of vaccination effects on CD4 cells after COVID-19. The antigens for these receptors are not known. Measured with immunoSEQ multiplex PCR; TCRdb has only the in-frame clones, and not every one. Of approximately 74,000 clones detected, roughly 79% appear once; the ten largest clones hold 2.5% to 3.5%. This sample comprised CD4+ T cells from PBMCs cultured with HCoV-NL63 spike peptides, obtained before COVID-19 vaccination. These TCRs come from a human donor who received a COVID-19 vaccine. The CDR3 runs from the conserved cysteine through the conserved F or W. A D gene is named only where the DNA matches it firmly. Some rows have no size entry. The others give once, few or many, or a class for an expanded clone.

length	D	V	size	J	DNA	CDR3
14	NA	TRBV5-1	NA	TRBJ1-1	TGCGCCAGCAGCTTCTCGGTACTGAACACTGAAGCTTTCTTT	CASSFSVLNTEAFF
12	NA	TRBV6-1	few	TRBJ1-2	TGTGCCAGCAGTGAAAGGGTCTATGGCTACACCTTC	CASSERVYGYTF
13	NA	TRBV18	NA	TRBJ2-2	TGTGCCAGCTCCGGACAGTTCACCGGGGAGCTGTTTTTT	CASSGQFTGELFF
13	NA	TRBV29-1	NA	TRBJ1-2	TGCAGCGTTGACGAAGGGTCCAGCTATGGCTACACCTTC	CSVDEGSSYGYTF
12	NA	TRBV19	NA	TRBJ1-3	TGTGCCAGTAGCCACGGGGACATTACCATATATTTT	CASSHGDITIYF
15	NA	TRBV2	NA	TRBJ1-1	TGTGCCAGCAGTGCCGGACACGGTATAGGCACTGAAGCTTTCTTT	CASSAGHGIGTEAFF
14	NA	TRBV5-1	NA	TRBJ2-2	TGCGCCAGCAGCACGGACCCAAACACCGGGGAGCTGTTTTTT	CASSTDPNTGELFF
14	NA	TRBV14	NA	TRBJ2-2	TGTGCCAGCGGGGCTTACATGAACACCGGGGAGCTGTTTTTT	CASGAYMNTGELFF
19	TRBD1	TRBV5-1	NA	TRBJ1-5	TGCGCCAGCAGCTTGGCTGGACAGGGGCCGATATATAGCAATCAGCCCCAGCATTTT	CASSLAGQGPIYSNQPQHF
15	TRBD1	TRBV5-1	NA	TRBJ1-3	TGCGCCAGCAGGATCGGGACAGACTCTGGAAACACCATATATTTT	CASRIGTDSGNTIYF
13	NA	TRBV18	NA	TRBJ1-5	TGTGCCAGCTCACCAGGACAAAATCAGCCCCAGCATTTT	CASSPGQNQPQHF
14	NA	TRBV5-5	NA	TRBJ1-4	TGTGCCAGTGGCAGGGAGACGTCTAATGAAAAACTGTTTTTT	CASGRETSNEKLFF
13	TRBD1	TRBV19	NA	TRBJ1-1	TGTGCCAGTAGGGGACAGATAAACACTGAAGCTTTCTTT	CASRGQINTEAFF
14	TRBD1	TRBV6-6	NA	TRBJ1-2	TGTGCCAGCAGTCCCGACAGGGCGGAATATGGCTACACCTTC	CASSPDRAEYGYTF
14	NA	TRBV19	NA	TRBJ2-3	TGTGCCAGTAGGTCCGGGTTTCCCACAGATACGCAGTATTTT	CASRSGFPTDTQYF
14	NA	TRBV24-1	NA	TRBJ1-5	TGTGCCACCAGTGATTCGACCGCGAGCCAGCCCCAGCATTTT	CATSDSTASQPQHF